This TCR beta chain derives from a study of shared clonotypes between healthy human individuals. Study background: Those who served as donors were a couple of women and three men between the ages of 18 and 49.

The germline V gene has CDR1 SGHAT and CDR2 FQNNGV. This CDR3 has 15 residues. V shed 2 bases and J 5 bases; nucleotides not matched to a gene: 8. CD45RO negativity and positive selection for CCR7 defined naive CD8 cells, a population that excluded terminally differentiated effector memory CD45RA+ cells. Sequenced by immunoSEQ multiplex PCR; TCRdb stores in-frame clones only, minus some. This sample has around 600,000 clones, with 95% to 98% found just once. The sample consisted of naive CD8+ T cells sorted from blood. The V call is TRBV11-2, the J call TRBJ2-7; TRBD1 aligns across 8 bases. This sequence originates from a man in his thirties or forties in good health. CDR3: CASSLSGQGAHEQYF. In DNA form, the CDR3 reads TGTGCCAGCAGCTTATCGGGCCAGGGGGCCCACGAGCAGTACTTC.